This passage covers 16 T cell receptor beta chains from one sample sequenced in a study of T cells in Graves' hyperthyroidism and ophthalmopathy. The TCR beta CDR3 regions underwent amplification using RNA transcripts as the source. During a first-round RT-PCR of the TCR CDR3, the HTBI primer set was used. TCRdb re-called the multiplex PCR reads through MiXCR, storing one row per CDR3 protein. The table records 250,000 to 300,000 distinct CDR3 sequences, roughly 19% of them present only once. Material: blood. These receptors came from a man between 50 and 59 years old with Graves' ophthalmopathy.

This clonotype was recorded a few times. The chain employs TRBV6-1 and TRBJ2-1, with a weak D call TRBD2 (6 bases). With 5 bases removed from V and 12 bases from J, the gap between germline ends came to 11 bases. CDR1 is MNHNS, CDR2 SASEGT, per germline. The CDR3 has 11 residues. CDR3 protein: CASSPQLAQFF. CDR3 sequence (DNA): TGTGCCAGCAGTCCCCAACTAGCGCAGTTCTTC.

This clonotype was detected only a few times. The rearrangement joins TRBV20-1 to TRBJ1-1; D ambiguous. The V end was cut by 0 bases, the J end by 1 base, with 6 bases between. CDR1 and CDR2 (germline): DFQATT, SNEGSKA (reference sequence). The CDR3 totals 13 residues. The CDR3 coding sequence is TGCAGTGCTAGAGATCCCCCGAACACTGAAGCTTTCTTT. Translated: CSARDPPNTEAFF.

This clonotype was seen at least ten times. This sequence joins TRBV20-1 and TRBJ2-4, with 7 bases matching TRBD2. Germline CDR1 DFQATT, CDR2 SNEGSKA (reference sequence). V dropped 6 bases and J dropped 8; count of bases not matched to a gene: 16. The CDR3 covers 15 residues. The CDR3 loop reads CSAEPPTGGSDIQYF. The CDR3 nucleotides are TGCAGTGCAGAACCCCCTACGGGAGGTAGCGACATTCAGTACTTC.

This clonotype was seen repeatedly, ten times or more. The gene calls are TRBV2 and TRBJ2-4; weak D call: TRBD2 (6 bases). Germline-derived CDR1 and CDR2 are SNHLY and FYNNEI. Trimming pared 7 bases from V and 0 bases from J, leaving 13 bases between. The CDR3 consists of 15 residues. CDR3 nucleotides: TGTGCCAGCACCGGAGGAGGGGTAGCCAAAAACATTCAGTACTTC. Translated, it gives CASTGGGVAKNIQYF.

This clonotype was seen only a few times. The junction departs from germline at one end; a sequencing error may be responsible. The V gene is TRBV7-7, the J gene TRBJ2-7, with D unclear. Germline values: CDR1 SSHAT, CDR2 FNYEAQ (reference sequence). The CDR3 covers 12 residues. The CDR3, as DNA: TGTGCTAGCAGCTCAGAGAGAGGCGAGCAGTACTTC. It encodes CASSSERGEQYF.

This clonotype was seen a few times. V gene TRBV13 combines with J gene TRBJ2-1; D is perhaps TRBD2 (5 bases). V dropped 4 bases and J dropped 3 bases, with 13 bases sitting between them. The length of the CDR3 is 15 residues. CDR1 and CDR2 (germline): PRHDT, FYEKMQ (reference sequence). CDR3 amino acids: CASSSLLEDYNEQFF. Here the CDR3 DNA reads TGTGCCAGCAGCTCCCTACTAGAAGACTACAATGAGCAGTTCTTC.

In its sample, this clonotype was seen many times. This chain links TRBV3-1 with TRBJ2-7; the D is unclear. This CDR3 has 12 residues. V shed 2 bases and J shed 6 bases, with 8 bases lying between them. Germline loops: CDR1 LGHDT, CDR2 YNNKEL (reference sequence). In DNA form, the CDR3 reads TGTGCCAGCAGCCAATCGGGCTCCGAGCAGTACTTC. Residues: CASSQSGSEQYF.

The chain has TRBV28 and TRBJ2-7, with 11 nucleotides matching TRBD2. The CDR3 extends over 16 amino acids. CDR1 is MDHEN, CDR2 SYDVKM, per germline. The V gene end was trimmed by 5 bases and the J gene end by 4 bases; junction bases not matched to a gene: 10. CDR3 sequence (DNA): TGTGCCAGCAGTCCACTAGCGGGAGTTGGGATATACGAGCAGTACTTC. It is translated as CASSPLAGVGIYEQYF.

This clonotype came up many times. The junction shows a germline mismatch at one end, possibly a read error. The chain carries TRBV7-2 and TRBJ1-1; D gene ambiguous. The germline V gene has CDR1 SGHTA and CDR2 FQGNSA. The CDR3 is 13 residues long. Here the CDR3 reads CASTLLWNTEAFF. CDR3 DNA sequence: TGTGCCAGCACCTTACTATGGAACACTGAAGCTTTCTTT.

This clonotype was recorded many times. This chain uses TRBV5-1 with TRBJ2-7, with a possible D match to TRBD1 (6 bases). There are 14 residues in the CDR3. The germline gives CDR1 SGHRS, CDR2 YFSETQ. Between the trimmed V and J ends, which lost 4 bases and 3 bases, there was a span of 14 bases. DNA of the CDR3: TGCGCCAGCAGCCCCTCAGGGGATAGCTACGAGCAGTACTTC. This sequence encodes CASSPSGDSYEQYF.

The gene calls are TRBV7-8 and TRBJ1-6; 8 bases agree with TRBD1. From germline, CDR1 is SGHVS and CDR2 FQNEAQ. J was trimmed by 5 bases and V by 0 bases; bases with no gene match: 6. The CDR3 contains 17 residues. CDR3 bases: TGTGCCAGCAGCTTAGCTAAGGGGACAGGCAATAATTCACCCCTCCACTTT. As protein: CASSLAKGTGNNSPLHF.

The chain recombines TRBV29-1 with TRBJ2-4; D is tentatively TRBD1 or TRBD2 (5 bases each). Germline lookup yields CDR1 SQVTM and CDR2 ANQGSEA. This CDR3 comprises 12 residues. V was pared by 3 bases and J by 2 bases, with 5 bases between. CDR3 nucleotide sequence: TGCAGCGTTGAGGGACCCAAAAACATTCAGTACTTC. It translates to CSVEGPKNIQYF.

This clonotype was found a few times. The CDR3 DNA reads as TGCGCCAGCAGCTTGGAGGAATACGAGCAGTACTTC. Encoded protein: CASSLEEYEQYF. This chain connects TRBV5-1 to TRBJ2-7; D is unclear. V gave up 0 bases and J gave up 4 bases, with 5 bases separating them. Germline values: CDR1 SGHRS, CDR2 YFSETQ. This CDR3 region has 12 residues. Using reference TRBV5-1 and TRBJ2-7 for the parts outside the CDR3, the full variable domain is KAGVTQTPRYLIKTRGQQVTLSCSPISGHRSVSWYQQTPGQGLQFLFEYFSETQRNKGNFPGRFSGRQFSNSRSEMNVSTLELGDSALYLCASSLEEYEQYFGPGTRLTVT.

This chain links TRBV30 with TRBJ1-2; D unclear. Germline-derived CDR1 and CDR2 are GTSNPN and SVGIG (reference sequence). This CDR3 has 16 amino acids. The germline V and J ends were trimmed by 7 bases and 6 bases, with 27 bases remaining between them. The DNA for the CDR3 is TGTGCCTCGCTCATCCACCACCAAGGCACCCAGAATGGCTACACCTTC. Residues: CASLIHHQGTQNGYTF.

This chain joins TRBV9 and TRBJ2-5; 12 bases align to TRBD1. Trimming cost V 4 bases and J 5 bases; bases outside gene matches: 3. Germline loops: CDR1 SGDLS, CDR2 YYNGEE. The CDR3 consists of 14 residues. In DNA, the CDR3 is TGTGCCAGCAGCATGGGACAGGGGGCTGAGACCCAGTACTTC. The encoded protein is CASSMGQGAETQYF.

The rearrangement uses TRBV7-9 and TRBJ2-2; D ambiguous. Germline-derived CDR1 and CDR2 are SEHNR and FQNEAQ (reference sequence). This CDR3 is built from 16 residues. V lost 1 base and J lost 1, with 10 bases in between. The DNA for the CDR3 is TGTGCCAGCAGCTTAGGGTTCGTCAGGAACACCGGGGAGCTGTTTTTT. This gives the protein CASSLGFVRNTGELFF.